This T cell receptor (beta chain) is drawn from a study of vaccination effects on CD4 cells after COVID-19. Notes on the study in general: Whether induced by infection or by vaccine, clones showed marked clonal contraction late after vaccination.

Germline CDR1 reads LNHDA; CDR2 reads SQIVND (reference sequence). V lost 2 bases to trimming and J lost 3 bases, with 7 bases between them. The CDR3 extends over 13 amino acids. Regarding this clone: As yet, its antigen is unknown.

Sequenced by immunoSEQ multiplex PCR; TCRdb stores in-frame clones only, minus some. The sample lists about 45,000 clones, around 70% occurring once. It was after more than 8 days of culture that CD4+ T cells were isolated. Two-dose BNT162b2 or mRNA-1273 vaccination was given to participants. The chain has TRBV19 and TRBJ1-1; D remains unclear. The sequence was collected from a human donor who received a COVID-19 vaccine. This material consisted of CD4+ T cells from PBMCs cultured without peptide, taken after COVID-19 vaccination. The CDR3 loop is CASSITKDTEAFF. The DNA for the CDR3 is TGTGCCAGTAGTATAACAAAAGACACTGAAGCTTTCTTT.